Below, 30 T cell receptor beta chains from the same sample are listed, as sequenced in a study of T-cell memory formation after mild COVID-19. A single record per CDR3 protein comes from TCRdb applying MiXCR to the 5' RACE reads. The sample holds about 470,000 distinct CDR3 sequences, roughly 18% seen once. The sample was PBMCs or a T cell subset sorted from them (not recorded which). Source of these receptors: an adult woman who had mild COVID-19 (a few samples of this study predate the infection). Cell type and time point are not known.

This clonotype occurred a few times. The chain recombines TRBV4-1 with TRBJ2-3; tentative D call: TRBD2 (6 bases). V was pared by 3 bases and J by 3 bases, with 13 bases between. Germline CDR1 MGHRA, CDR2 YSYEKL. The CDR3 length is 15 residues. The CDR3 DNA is TGCGCCAGCAGCCAGGAACCAGGGAGGACAGATACGCAGTATTTT. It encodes CASSQEPGRTDTQYF.

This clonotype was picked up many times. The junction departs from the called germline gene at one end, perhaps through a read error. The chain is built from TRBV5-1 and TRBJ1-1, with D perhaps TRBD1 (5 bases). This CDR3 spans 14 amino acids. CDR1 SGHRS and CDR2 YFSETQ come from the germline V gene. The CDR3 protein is CASSLATANTEAFF. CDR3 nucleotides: TGTGCCAGCAGCTTAGCGACAGCGAACACTGAAGCTTTCTTT.

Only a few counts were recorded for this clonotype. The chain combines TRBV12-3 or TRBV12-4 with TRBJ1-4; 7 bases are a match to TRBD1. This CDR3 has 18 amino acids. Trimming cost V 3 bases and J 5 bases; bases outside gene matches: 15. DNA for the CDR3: TGTGCCAGCAGTTTTCGTTCTTCCTACGGGACAGTCAATGAAAAACTGTTTTTT. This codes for CASSFRSSYGTVNEKLFF.

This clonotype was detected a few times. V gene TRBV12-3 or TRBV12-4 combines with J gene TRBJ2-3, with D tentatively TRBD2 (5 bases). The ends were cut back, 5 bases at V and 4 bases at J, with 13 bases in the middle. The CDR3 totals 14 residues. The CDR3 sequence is CASSPTSRADTQYF. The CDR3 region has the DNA TGTGCCAGCAGTCCCACTAGTCGAGCAGATACGCAGTATTTT.

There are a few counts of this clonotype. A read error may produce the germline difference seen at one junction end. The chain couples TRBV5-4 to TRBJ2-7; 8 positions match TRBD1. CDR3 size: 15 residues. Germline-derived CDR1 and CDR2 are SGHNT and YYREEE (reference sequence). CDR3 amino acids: CASSLGGTGRNNPKF. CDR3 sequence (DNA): TGTGCCAGCAGCTTGGGAGGGACAGGCAGAAACAACCCTAAGTTC.

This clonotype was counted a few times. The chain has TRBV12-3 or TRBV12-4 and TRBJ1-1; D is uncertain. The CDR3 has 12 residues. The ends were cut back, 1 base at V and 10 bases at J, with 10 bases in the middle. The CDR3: CASSLGGIGAFF. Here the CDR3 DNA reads TGTGCCAGCAGTTTAGGGGGTATTGGAGCTTTCTTT.

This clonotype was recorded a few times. CDR3 amino acids: CSARWDRSYEQYF. As DNA, the CDR3 is TGCAGTGCTAGATGGGACAGATCCTACGAGCAGTACTTC. The chain links TRBV20-1 to TRBJ2-7, with 7 positions matching TRBD1. CDR3 length: 13 residues. Per the germline V gene, CDR1 is DFQATT and CDR2 is SNEGSKA (reference sequence). J was trimmed by 1 base and V by 2 bases; bases with no gene match: 2.

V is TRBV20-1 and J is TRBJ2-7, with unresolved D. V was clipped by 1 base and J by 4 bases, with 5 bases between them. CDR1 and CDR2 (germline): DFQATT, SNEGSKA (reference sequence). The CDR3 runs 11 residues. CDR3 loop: CSARAMYEQYF. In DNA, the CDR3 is TGCAGTGCTAGAGCTATGTACGAGCAGTACTTC.

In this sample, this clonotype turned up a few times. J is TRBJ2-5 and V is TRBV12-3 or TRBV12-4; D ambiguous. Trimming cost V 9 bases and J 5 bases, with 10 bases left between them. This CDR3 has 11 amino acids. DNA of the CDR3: TGTGCCAGTGCCCTAGGGGAGACCCAGTACTTC. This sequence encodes CASALGETQYF.

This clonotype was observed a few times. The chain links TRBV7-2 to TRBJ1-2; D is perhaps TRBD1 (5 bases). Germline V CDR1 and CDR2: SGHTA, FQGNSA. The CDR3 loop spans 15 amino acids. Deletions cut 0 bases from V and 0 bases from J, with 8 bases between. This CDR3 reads CASSLAAGSNYGYTF. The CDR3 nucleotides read TGTGCCAGCAGCTTAGCGGCAGGGTCTAACTATGGCTACACCTTC.

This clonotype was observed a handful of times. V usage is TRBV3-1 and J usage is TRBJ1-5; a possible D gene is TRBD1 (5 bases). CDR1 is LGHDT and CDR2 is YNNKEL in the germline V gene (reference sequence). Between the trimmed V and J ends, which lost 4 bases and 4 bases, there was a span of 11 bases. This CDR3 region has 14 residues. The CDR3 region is CASSPIGGNQPQHF. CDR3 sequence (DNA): TGTGCCAGCAGCCCGATCGGGGGTAATCAGCCCCAGCATTTT.

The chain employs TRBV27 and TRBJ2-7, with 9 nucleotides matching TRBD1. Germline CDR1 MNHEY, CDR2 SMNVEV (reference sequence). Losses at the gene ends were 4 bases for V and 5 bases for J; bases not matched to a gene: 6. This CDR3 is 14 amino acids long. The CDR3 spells CASSSTGGIDEQYF. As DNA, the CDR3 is TGTGCCAGCAGTTCAACAGGGGGCATCGACGAGCAGTACTTC.

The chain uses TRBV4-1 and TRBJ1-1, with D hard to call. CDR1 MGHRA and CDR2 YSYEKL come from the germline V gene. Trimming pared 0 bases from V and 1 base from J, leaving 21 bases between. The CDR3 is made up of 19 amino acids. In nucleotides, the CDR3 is TGCGCCAGCAGCCAAGAGAGGTTCCCGGTTCGGCAGAAGAACACTGAAGCTTTCTTT. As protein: CASSQERFPVRQKNTEAFF.

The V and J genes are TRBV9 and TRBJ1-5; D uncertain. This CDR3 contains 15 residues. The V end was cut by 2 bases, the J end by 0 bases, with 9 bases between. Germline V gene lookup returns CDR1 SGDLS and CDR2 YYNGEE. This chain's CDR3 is CASSVGTTSNQPQHF. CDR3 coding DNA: TGTGCCAGCAGCGTCGGAACAACTAGCAATCAGCCCCAGCATTTT.

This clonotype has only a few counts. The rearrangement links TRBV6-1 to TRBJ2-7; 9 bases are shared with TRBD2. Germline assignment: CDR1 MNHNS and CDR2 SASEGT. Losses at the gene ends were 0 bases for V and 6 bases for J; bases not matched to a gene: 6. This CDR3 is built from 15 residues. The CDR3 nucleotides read TGTGCCAGCAGTGAAGCTCCGTCTAGCGGGGTCGAGCAGTACTTC. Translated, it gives CASSEAPSSGVEQYF.

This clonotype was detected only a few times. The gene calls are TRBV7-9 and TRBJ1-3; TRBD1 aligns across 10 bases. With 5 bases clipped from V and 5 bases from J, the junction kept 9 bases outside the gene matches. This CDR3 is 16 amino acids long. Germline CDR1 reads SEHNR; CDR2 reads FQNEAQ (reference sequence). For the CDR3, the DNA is TGTGCCAGCAGCCCTCGGACAGGGGGAGGTAGAAACACCATATATTTT. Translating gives CASSPRTGGGRNTIYF.

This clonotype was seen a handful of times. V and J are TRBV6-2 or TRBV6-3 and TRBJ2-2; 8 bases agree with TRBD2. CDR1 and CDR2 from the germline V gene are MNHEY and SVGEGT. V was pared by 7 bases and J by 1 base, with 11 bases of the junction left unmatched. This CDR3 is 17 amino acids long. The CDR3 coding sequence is TGTGCCAGCACCGAATTCAGGGGACTAGAGAACACCGGGGAGCTGTTTTTT. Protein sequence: CASTEFRGLENTGELFF.

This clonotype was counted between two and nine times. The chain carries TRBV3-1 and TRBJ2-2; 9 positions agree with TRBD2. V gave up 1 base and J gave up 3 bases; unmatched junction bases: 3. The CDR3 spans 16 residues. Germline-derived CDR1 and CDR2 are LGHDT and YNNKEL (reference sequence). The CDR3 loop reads CASSQGAGGHTGELFF. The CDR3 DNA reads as TGTGCCAGCAGCCAAGGTGCGGGAGGGCACACCGGGGAGCTGTTTTTT.

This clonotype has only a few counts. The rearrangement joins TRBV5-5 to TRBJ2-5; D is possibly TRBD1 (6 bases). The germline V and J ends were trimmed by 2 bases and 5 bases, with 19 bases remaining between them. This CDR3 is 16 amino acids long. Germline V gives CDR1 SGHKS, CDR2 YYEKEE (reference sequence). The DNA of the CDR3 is TGTGCCAGCAGCTTTCGAATGACAGGCGGCAGGGAGACCCAGTACTTC. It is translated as CASSFRMTGGRETQYF.

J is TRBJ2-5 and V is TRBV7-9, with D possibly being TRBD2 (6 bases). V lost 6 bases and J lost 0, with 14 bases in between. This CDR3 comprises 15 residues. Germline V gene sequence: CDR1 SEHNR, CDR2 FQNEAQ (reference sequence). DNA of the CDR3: TGTGCCAGCAGGATGTCTGGCGGGGACCAAGAGACCCAGTACTTC. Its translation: CASRMSGGDQETQYF.

DNA for the CDR3: TGTGCCAGCAGACCCACGACCGGGACAGGGGGCGGTGAAGATACGCAGTATTTT. Translating it yields CASRPTTGTGGGEDTQYF. The chain employs TRBV6-6 and TRBJ2-3; 12 bases are shared with TRBD1. In germline, CDR1 is MNHNY, CDR2 SVGAGI (reference sequence). Germline trimming cut 6 bases from V and 5 bases from J; bases unmatched to any gene: 15. The CDR3 has 18 residues.

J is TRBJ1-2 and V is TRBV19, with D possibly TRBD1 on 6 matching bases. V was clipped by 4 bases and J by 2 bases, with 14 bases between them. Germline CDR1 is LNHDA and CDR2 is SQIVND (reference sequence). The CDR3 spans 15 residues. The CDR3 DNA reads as TGTGCCAGTAGTACACACGAACAGGGAAACTATGGCTACACCTTC. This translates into CASSTHEQGNYGYTF. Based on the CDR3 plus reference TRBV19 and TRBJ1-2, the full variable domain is DGGITQSPKYLFRKEGQNVTLSCEQNLNHDAMYWYRQDPGQGLRLIYYSQIVNDFQKGDIAEGYSVSREKKESFPLTVTSAQKNPTAFYLCASSTHEQGNYGYTFGSGTRLTVV.

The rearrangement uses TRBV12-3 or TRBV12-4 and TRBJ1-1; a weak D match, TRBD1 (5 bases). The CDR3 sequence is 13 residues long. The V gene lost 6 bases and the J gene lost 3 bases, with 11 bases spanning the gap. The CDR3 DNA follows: TGTGCCAGCAGCTCCGGACATTACACTGAAGCTTTCTTT. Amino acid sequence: CASSSGHYTEAFF.

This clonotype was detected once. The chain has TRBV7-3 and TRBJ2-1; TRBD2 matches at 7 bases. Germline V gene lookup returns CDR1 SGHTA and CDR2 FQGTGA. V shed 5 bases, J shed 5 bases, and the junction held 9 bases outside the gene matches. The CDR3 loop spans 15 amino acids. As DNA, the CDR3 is TGTGCCAGCAGCCGCGGGGGTTCCCCCAACAATGAGCAGTTCTTC. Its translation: CASSRGGSPNNEQFF.

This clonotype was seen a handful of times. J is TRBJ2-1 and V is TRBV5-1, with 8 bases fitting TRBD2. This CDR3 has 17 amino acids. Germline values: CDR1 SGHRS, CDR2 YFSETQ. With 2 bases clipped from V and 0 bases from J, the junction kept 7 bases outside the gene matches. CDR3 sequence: CASSFSGGTLSYNEQFF. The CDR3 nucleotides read TGCGCCAGCAGCTTTTCGGGAGGGACCCTCTCCTACAATGAGCAGTTCTTC.

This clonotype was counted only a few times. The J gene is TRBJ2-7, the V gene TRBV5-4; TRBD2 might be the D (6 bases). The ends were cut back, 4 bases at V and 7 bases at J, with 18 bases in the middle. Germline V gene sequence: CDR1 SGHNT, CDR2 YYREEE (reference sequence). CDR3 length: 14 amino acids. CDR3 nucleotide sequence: TGTGCCAGCAGCGACCCACGGGGGTCGGGGGAGCAGTACTTC. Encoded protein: CASSDPRGSGEQYF.

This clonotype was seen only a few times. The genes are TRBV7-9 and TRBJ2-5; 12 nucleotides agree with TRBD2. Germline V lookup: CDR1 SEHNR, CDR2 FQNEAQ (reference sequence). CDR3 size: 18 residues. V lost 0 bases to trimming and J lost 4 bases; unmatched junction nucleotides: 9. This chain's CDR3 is CASSLARLAGGLGETQYF. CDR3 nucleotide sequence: TGTGCCAGCAGCTTAGCGCGGCTAGCGGGAGGGCTGGGAGAGACCCAGTACTTC.

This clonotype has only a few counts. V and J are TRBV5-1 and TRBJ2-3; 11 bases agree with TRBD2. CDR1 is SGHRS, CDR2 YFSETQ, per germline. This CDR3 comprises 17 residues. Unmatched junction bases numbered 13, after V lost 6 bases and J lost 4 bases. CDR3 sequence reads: CASTNGASGGTSDTQYF. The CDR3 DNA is TGCGCCAGCACCAATGGGGCTAGCGGGGGGACTTCAGATACGCAGTATTTT.

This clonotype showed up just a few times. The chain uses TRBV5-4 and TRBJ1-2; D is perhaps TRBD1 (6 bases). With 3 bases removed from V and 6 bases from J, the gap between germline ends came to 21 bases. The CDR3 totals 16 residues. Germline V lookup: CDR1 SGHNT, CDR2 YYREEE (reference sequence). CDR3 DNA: TGTGCCAGCAGCTCTACGGGACACGGGGCGGTGGATGGCTACACCTTC. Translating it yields CASSSTGHGAVDGYTF.

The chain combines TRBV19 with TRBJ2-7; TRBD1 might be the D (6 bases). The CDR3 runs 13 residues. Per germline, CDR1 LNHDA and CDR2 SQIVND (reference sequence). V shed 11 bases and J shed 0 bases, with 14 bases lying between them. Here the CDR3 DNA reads TGTGCCGTGGGGGCGGGTCTCTCCTACGAGCAGTACTTC. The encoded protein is CAVGAGLSYEQYF.